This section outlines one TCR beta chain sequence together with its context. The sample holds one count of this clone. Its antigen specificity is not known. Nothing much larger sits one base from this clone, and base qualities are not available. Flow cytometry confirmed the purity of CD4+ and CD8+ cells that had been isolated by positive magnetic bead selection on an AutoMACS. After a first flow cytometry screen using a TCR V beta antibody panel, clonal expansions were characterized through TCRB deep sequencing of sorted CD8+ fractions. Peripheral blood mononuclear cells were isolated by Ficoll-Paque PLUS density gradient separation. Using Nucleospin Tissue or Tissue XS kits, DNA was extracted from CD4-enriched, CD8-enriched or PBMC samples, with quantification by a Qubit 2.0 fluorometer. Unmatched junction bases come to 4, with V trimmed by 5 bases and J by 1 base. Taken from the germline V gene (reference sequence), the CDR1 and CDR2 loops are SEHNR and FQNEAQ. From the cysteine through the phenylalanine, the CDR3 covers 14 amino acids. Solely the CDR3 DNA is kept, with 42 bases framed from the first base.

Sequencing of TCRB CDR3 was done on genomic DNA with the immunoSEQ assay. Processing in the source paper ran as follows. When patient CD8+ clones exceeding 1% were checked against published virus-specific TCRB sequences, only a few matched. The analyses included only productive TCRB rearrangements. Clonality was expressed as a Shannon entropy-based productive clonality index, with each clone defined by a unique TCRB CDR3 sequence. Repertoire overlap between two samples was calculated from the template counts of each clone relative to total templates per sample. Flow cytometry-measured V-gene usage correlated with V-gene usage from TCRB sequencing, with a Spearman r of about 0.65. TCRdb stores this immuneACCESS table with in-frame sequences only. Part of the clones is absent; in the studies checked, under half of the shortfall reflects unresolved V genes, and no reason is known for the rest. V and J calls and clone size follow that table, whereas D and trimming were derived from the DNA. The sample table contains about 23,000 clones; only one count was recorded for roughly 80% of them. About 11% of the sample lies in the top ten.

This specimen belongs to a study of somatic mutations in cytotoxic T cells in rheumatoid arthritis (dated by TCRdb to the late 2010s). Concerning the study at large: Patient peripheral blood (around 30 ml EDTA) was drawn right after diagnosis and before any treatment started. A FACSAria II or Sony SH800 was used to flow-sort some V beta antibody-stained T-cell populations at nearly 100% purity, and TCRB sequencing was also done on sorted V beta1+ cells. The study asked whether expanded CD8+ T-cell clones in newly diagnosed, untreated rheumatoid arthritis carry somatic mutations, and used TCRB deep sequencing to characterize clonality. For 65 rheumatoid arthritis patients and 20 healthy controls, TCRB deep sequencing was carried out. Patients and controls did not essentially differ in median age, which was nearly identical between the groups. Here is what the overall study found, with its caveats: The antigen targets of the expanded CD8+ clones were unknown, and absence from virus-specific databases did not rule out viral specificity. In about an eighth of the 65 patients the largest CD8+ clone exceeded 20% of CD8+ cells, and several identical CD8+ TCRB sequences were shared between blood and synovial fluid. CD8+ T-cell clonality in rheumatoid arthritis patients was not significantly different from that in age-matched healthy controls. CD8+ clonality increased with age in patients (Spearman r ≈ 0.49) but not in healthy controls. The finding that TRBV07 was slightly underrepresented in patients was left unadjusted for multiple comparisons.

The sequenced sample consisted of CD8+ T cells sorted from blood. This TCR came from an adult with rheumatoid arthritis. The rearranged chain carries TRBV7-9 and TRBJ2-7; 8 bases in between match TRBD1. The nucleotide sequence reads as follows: TGTGCCAGCAGCCAGGGGGCAAATTCCTACGAGCAGTACTTC. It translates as CASSQGANSYEQYF.